This TCR beta chain was found in a study of blood T cell repertoires in COVID-19. Whole-study context: Spain, Italy and the United States supplied samples that represented acute and convalescent COVID-19.

Trimming shortened V by 1 base and J by 4 bases, and 8 bases separated the two germline ends. Germline loops: CDR1 SEHNR, CDR2 FQNEAQ (reference sequence). CDR3 size: 14 residues. Per the original methods: By means of reference gene primer amplification, nucleated cell counts were estimated. Generated by immunoSEQ multiplex PCR, the TCRdb table keeps only in-frame clones and is missing some. Clone size and V and J calls were adopted from that table, with D and trimming inferred from the DNA. The table records some 100,000 clones, about nine tenths of them present only once. The TCR originated in a man between 60 and 75 years old with acute or convalescent COVID-19. What was sequenced was peripheral blood. The rearrangement joins TRBV7-9 to TRBJ1-5; weak D call: TRBD1 (5 bases). The CDR3 is CASSLVAGNQPQHF. The CDR3 DNA reads as TGTGCCAGCAGCTTAGTGGCAGGGAATCAGCCCCAGCATTTT.